Listed here is a single T cell receptor beta chain. The antigen remains undetermined. Of the isolated RNA, all was reverse transcribed, and so the sequenced material was expressed TCRB transcripts. Repertoires were generated with immunoSEQ multiplex PCR, while TCRdb's copy carries only in-frame clones and drops some. There are around 300,000 clones in the sample; over 14% occur only once, and roughly 0.015% lies in the top ten. The data were taken from a study of beta chain features in type 1 diabetes. Overall study results and limits: Patients with Type 1 diabetes showed moderately but significantly shorter TCRB CDR3s in all four CD4+ subsets.

J was trimmed by 2 bases and V by 6 bases; bases with no gene match: 7. The length of the CDR3 is 14 residues. The germline V gene encodes CDR1 MNHNS and CDR2 SASEGT. Sequencing input: naive CD4+ T cells from blood. This clonotype was obtained from a man between 18 and 29 years old with type 1 diabetes. V and J are TRBV6-1 and TRBJ2-7; 7 nucleotides line up with TRBD2. CDR3 DNA sequence: TGTGCCAGCAGGGAGACTAGCTTGGCCTACGAGCAGTACTTC. Encoded protein: CASRETSLAYEQYF.